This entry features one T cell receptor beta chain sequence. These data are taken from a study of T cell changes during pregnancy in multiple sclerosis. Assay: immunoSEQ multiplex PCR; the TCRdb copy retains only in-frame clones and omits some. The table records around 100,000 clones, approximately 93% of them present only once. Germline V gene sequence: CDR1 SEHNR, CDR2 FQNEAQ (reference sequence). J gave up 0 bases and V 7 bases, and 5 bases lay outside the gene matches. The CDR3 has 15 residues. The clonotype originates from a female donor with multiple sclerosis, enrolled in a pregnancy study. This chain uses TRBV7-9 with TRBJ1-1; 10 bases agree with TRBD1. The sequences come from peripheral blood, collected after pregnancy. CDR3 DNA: TGTGCCAGCATCCCGACAGGGGGCATGAACACTGAAGCTTTCTTT. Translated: CASIPTGGMNTEAFF. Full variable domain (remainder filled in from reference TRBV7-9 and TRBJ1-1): DTGVSQNPRHKITKRGQNVTFRCDPISEHNRLYWYRQTLGQGPEFLTYFQNEAQLEKSRLLSDRFSAERPKGSFSTLEIQRTEQGDSAMYLCASIPTGGMNTEAFFGQGTRLTVV.